This T cell receptor (beta chain) was retrieved from a study of T cells in Graves' hyperthyroidism and ophthalmopathy. Ophthalmopathy cases scored 3 or more on the Clinical Activity Score and 4 or more on NOSPECS grade, with duration below 3 months. Uncontrolled infection, other autoimmune disease, pregnancy or lactation disqualified patients from enrolment. As to this clonotype: Its antigen is not known.

Study results and limitations: Most expanded thyroid clonotypes above 0.001 recurred in blood. For ophthalmopathy, model prediction preceded onset by a median about 6 months.

TCR beta CDR3 regions were amplified from RNA. Initially, a first-round RT-PCR of the TCR CDR3 employed the HTBI primer set. TCRdb analysed the multiplex PCR reads with MiXCR anew, one entry per CDR3 protein. The top ten clones hold about 12% of a sample with approximately 690,000 distinct CDR3 sequences, around 13% of them seen once. Sequenced sample: blood. The origin of this receptor is a woman in her forties or fifties with Graves' ophthalmopathy.

The CDR3 here is CASIGLAGVGEFF. DNA of the CDR3: TGTGCCAGCATTGGACTAGCGGGAGTTGGGGAGTTCTTC. The J gene is TRBJ2-1, the V gene TRBV2, with 13 bases matching TRBD2. Germline V gene data show CDR1 as SNHLY and CDR2 as FYNNEI. This CDR3 spans 13 amino acids. V gave up 7 bases and J gave up 14 bases; unmatched junction bases: 8.